These T cell receptor beta chains were read from a single sample in a study of blood T cell repertoires in COVID-19. Generated by immunoSEQ multiplex PCR, the TCRdb table keeps only in-frame clones and is missing some. The data contain about 280,000 clones, around 89% of them singletons. The sequenced sample consisted of PBMCs or T cells enriched from blood (not recorded which). The source of these receptors is a woman aged 18-29 years with acute COVID-19. CDR3s include the opening cysteine and the closing phenylalanine or tryptophan. The order of the fields is clone size, V gene, J gene, D gene, CDR3 protein, CDR3 DNA. The D gene is left open where the match is weak. Expanded clones are given a class, and other clones once, few, many or no size at all.

clone size: .; V gene: TRBV19; J gene: TRBJ2-7; D gene: .; CDR3 protein: CASSWGLDAYEQYF; CDR3 DNA: TGTGCCAGTAGCTGGGGCCTCGACGCCTACGAGCAGTACTTC
clone size: .; V gene: TRBV7-3; J gene: TRBJ2-7; D gene: TRBD1; CDR3 protein: CASSITGGGYEQYF; CDR3 DNA: TGTGCCAGCAGCATAACAGGGGGCGGGTACGAGCAGTACTTC
clone size: .; V gene: TRBV27; J gene: TRBJ1-2; D gene: .; CDR3 protein: CASSLSGRGNYGYTF; CDR3 DNA: TGTGCCAGCAGTTTATCAGGGCGGGGTAACTATGGCTACACCTTC
clone size: once; V gene: TRBV21-1; J gene: TRBJ1-6; D gene: .; CDR3 protein: CASSKLGFGRGPYNSPLHF; CDR3 DNA: TGTGCCAGCAGCAAATTGGGGTTTGGCAGGGGGCCATATAATTCACCCCTCCACTTT
clone size: .; V gene: TRBV25-1; J gene: TRBJ2-3; D gene: .; CDR3 protein: CASRSGTQYF; CDR3 DNA: TGTGCCAGCCGTAGTGGTACGCAGTATTTT
clone size: .; V gene: TRBV30; J gene: TRBJ2-1; D gene: TRBD2; CDR3 protein: CAWHLRVAGGPESYNEQFF; CDR3 DNA: TGTGCCTGGCACCTAAGGGTAGCGGGAGGGCCAGAATCCTACAATGAGCAGTTCTTC
clone size: .; V gene: TRBV18; J gene: TRBJ2-1; D gene: .; CDR3 protein: CASSDNYGSEQFF; CDR3 DNA: TGTGCCAGCTCAGACAACTATGGGAGTGAGCAGTTCTTC
clone size: .; V gene: TRBV20-1; J gene: TRBJ1-3; D gene: .; CDR3 protein: CSAIAGNTIYF; CDR3 DNA: TGCAGTGCGATAGCTGGAAACACCATATATTTT
clone size: .; V gene: TRBV6-2/TRBV6-3; J gene: TRBJ2-7; D gene: TRBD2; CDR3 protein: CASSYGRASYEQYF; CDR3 DNA: TGTGCCAGCAGTTACGGGAGGGCCTCGTACGAGCAGTACTTC
clone size: .; V gene: TRBV25-1; J gene: TRBJ2-3; D gene: TRBD2; CDR3 protein: CASSGRGGTDTQYF; CDR3 DNA: TGTGCCAGCAGTGGACGGGGGGGCACAGATACGCAGTATTTT
clone size: once; V gene: TRBV18; J gene: TRBJ2-1; D gene: .; CDR3 protein: CASSTLADNEQFF; CDR3 DNA: TGTGCCAGCTCGACCCTGGCGGACAATGAGCAGTTCTTC
clone size: .; V gene: TRBV27; J gene: TRBJ1-5; D gene: TRBD1; CDR3 protein: CASSLRGDRGPNQPQHF; CDR3 DNA: TGTGCCAGCAGTTTAAGAGGCGACAGGGGGCCGAATCAGCCCCAGCATTTT
clone size: few; V gene: TRBV10-3; J gene: TRBJ2-5; D gene: .; CDR3 protein: CAIKGKGEETQYF; CDR3 DNA: TGTGCCATCAAAGGAAAAGGGGAAGAGACCCAGTACTTC
clone size: once; V gene: TRBV6-2/TRBV6-3; J gene: TRBJ2-5; D gene: .; CDR3 protein: CASSLQTTLGETQYF; CDR3 DNA: TGTGCCAGCAGCCTCCAGACTACCCTAGGAGAGACCCAGTACTTC
clone size: .; V gene: TRBV7-8; J gene: TRBJ2-1; D gene: TRBD2; CDR3 protein: CASSPRAGLHNEQFF; CDR3 DNA: TGTGCCAGCAGCCCCAGAGCGGGACTGCATAATGAGCAGTTCTTC
clone size: .; V gene: TRBV11-2; J gene: TRBJ1-1; D gene: .; CDR3 protein: CASSLGGLYTEAFF; CDR3 DNA: TGTGCCAGCAGCTTAGGGGGGCTGTACACTGAAGCTTTCTTT
clone size: once; V gene: TRBV7-8; J gene: TRBJ1-2; D gene: TRBD1; CDR3 protein: CASSASPGTGQGYTF; CDR3 DNA: TGTGCCAGCAGCGCCTCACCCGGGACAGGGCAAGGCTACACCTTC
clone size: few; V gene: TRBV19; J gene: TRBJ2-3; D gene: .; CDR3 protein: CASSNGGGPDTQYF; CDR3 DNA: TGTGCCAGTAGTAATGGGGGGGGCCCAGATACGCAGTATTTT
clone size: .; V gene: TRBV27; J gene: TRBJ1-5; D gene: .; CDR3 protein: CASSPPPGPGDQPQHF; CDR3 DNA: TGTGCCAGCAGTCCCCCTCCGGGACCGGGAGATCAGCCCCAGCATTTT
clone size: .; V gene: TRBV28; J gene: TRBJ2-1; D gene: TRBD2; CDR3 protein: CASSLSGGSNEQFF; CDR3 DNA: TGTGCCAGCAGCCTTAGCGGGGGATCTAATGAGCAGTTCTTC
clone size: .; V gene: TRBV7-8; J gene: TRBJ2-5; D gene: .; CDR3 protein: CASSFPGQETQYF; CDR3 DNA: TGTGCCAGCAGCTTTCCAGGCCAAGAGACCCAGTACTTC
clone size: .; V gene: TRBV27; J gene: TRBJ1-1; D gene: .; CDR3 protein: CASSSSNTEAFF; CDR3 DNA: TGTGCCAGCAGTTCCTCTAACACTGAAGCTTTCTTT
clone size: .; V gene: TRBV7-8; J gene: TRBJ1-1; D gene: TRBD1; CDR3 protein: CASRHTGGTEAFF; CDR3 DNA: TGTGCCAGCAGACACACAGGGGGGACTGAAGCTTTCTTT
clone size: .; V gene: TRBV11-1; J gene: TRBJ1-1; D gene: TRBD1; CDR3 protein: CASSSPGEAGGTEAFF; CDR3 DNA: TGTGCCAGCAGCTCCCCCGGCGAGGCAGGGGGCACTGAAGCTTTCTTT
clone size: once; V gene: TRBV3-1/TRBV3-2; J gene: TRBJ1-2; D gene: .; CDR3 protein: CASSQVGRANYGYTF; CDR3 DNA: TGTGCCAGCAGCCAAGTAGGGAGGGCTAACTATGGCTACACCTTC
clone size: .; V gene: TRBV7-3; J gene: TRBJ1-2; D gene: .; CDR3 protein: CASSLKGAVGYTF; CDR3 DNA: TGTGCCAGCAGCTTAAAAGGGGCGGTCGGCTACACCTTC
clone size: .; V gene: TRBV4-1; J gene: TRBJ2-3; D gene: .; CDR3 protein: CASSRARSSGSGADTQYF; CDR3 DNA: TGCGCCAGCAGCCGGGCAAGAAGTTCGGGGTCCGGGGCAGATACGCAGTATTTT
clone size: once; V gene: TRBV5-1; J gene: TRBJ2-1; D gene: .; CDR3 protein: CASSLAGAPGNEQFF; CDR3 DNA: TGCGCCAGCAGCTTGGCCGGAGCCCCCGGCAATGAGCAGTTCTTC
clone size: .; V gene: TRBV6-4; J gene: TRBJ1-3; D gene: .; CDR3 protein: CASSDPITKGKRDGNTIYF; CDR3 DNA: TGTGCCAGCAGTGACCCTATTACAAAGGGGAAGCGAGATGGAAACACCATATATTTT
clone size: .; V gene: TRBV4-3; J gene: TRBJ1-2; D gene: TRBD1; CDR3 protein: CASSQEIHTDRTYYGYTF; CDR3 DNA: TGCGCCAGCAGCCAAGAAATCCACACGGACAGGACCTACTATGGCTACACCTTC
clone size: .; V gene: TRBV18; J gene: TRBJ2-3; D gene: .; CDR3 protein: CASLSTIHSTDTQYF; CDR3 DNA: TGTGCCAGCTTATCGACTATCCATTCCACAGATACGCAGTATTTT
clone size: .; V gene: TRBV7-9; J gene: TRBJ1-5; D gene: TRBD1; CDR3 protein: CASSPSGTGGEPQHF; CDR3 DNA: TGTGCCAGCAGCCCTTCGGGAACAGGGGGCGAGCCCCAGCATTTT
clone size: .; V gene: TRBV28; J gene: TRBJ1-5; D gene: .; CDR3 protein: CASSLLRRSNQPQHF; CDR3 DNA: TGTGCCAGCAGTTTATTGCGGCGGAGCAATCAGCCCCAGCATTTT
clone size: .; V gene: TRBV1; J gene: TRBJ2-3; D gene: .; CDR3 protein: CTSSQEPQSGAGQEVGTDTQYF; CDR3 DNA: TGCACCAGCAGCCAAGAACCACAATCGGGCGCGGGACAGGAGGTGGGCACAGATACGCAGTATTTT
clone size: .; V gene: TRBV29-1; J gene: TRBJ2-7; D gene: .; CDR3 protein: CSVIVYDSSYEQYF; CDR3 DNA: TGCAGCGTTATAGTATATGACAGCTCCTACGAGCAGTACTTC
clone size: .; V gene: TRBV5-1; J gene: TRBJ1-3; D gene: TRBD1; CDR3 protein: CASSTRQGAAGNTIYF; CDR3 DNA: TGCGCCAGCAGCACCAGACAGGGGGCGGCTGGAAACACCATATATTTT
clone size: few; V gene: TRBV4-1; J gene: TRBJ1-5; D gene: .; CDR3 protein: CASSQDQNSNQPQHF; CDR3 DNA: TGCGCCAGCAGCCAAGATCAGAATAGCAATCAGCCCCAGCATTTT
clone size: .; V gene: TRBV18; J gene: TRBJ1-6; D gene: TRBD1; CDR3 protein: CASSPTHQDRGFNSPLHF; CDR3 DNA: TGTGCCAGCTCACCAACACATCAGGACAGGGGATTCAATTCACCCCTCCACTTT
clone size: .; V gene: TRBV14; J gene: TRBJ2-7; D gene: TRBD1; CDR3 protein: CASSQEDSGQGAPPVSYEQYF; CDR3 DNA: TGTGCCAGCAGCCAAGAGGACTCGGGACAGGGGGCTCCCCCGGTCTCCTACGAGCAGTACTTC
clone size: .; V gene: TRBV6-6; J gene: TRBJ2-3; D gene: .; CDR3 protein: CASRKRGEGSDTQYF; CDR3 DNA: TGTGCCAGCAGAAAAAGGGGGGAGGGGTCAGATACGCAGTATTTT
clone size: .; V gene: TRBV12-1; J gene: TRBJ1-1; D gene: .; CDR3 protein: CASSSGQKNTEAFF; CDR3 DNA: TGTGCCAGCAGCTCCGGACAGAAGAACACTGAAGCTTTCTTT
clone size: .; V gene: TRBV5-1; J gene: TRBJ2-1; D gene: .; CDR3 protein: CASSFLTSIEALGNEQFF; CDR3 DNA: TGCGCCAGCAGCTTCCTTACCTCAATAGAAGCCCTCGGCAATGAGCAGTTCTTC
clone size: .; V gene: TRBV9; J gene: TRBJ2-1; D gene: .; CDR3 protein: CASSETGGIYNEQFF; CDR3 DNA: TGTGCCAGCAGCGAGACGGGCGGGATCTACAATGAGCAGTTCTTC
clone size: .; V gene: TRBV5-1; J gene: TRBJ2-7; D gene: TRBD1; CDR3 protein: CASRGQSRTGNTYEQYF; CDR3 DNA: TGCGCCAGCAGAGGACAGTCCAGGACAGGGAACACCTACGAGCAGTACTTC
clone size: once; V gene: TRBV15; J gene: TRBJ1-2; D gene: TRBD1; CDR3 protein: CATSREVWDRVYGYTF; CDR3 DNA: TGTGCCACCAGCAGAGAGGTTTGGGACAGGGTCTATGGCTACACCTTC